This entry concerns a single TCR beta chain. At one end the junction does not follow the germline gene, possibly because of a read error. These data belong to a study of T cells after yellow fever vaccination. TCRdb recomputed calls from the 5' RACE reads with MiXCR, one row per CDR3 protein. The sample yields some 500,000 distinct CDR3 sequences, approximately 12% seen once. This CDR3 region has 8 residues. Germline CDR1 GTSNPN, CDR2 SVGIG (reference sequence). The sequence was collected from a young man who received the YFV17D yellow fever vaccine. This sequence joins TRBV30 and TRBJ1-2; D ambiguous. Source: PBMCs, taken on the day of the yellow fever booster vaccination. The CDR3 DNA sequence: TGTGCCTGGAATTCTCATTACTTC. It translates to CAWNSHYF.